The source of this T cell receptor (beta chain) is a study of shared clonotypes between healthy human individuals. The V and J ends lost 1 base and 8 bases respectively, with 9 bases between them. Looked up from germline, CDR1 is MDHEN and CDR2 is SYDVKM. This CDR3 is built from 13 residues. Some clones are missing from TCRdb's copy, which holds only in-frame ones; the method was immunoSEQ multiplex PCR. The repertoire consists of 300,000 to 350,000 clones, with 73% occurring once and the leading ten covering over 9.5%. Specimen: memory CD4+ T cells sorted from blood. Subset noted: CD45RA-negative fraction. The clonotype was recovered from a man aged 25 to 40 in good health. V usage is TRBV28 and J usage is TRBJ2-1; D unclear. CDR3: CASSLSGSDEQFF. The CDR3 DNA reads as TGTGCCAGCAGTTTATCGGGTTCTGATGAGCAGTTCTTC.